This passage covers 14 T cell receptor beta chains from one sample sequenced in a study of OX40 agonist ivuxolimab in advanced cancers. This table comes from immunoSEQ multiplex PCR, and its TCRdb copy is limited to in-frame clones, with some not included. Found here are fewer than 70,000 clones, approximately 81% of them singletons; the top ten hold roughly 6.1%. Material: CD4+ or CD8+ T cells sorted from blood, obtained in a trial of the OX40 agonist ivuxolimab. The receptors here all came from an adult with an advanced solid tumor such as melanoma, head and neck, liver or kidney cancer.

This sequence joins TRBV6-6 and TRBJ2-1, with D uncertain. This CDR3 is built from 10 residues. Germline V gene lookup returns CDR1 MNHNY and CDR2 SVGAGI (reference sequence). Trimming removed 6 bases at V and 10 bases at J, with 7 bases between. The CDR3 DNA follows: TGTGCCAGCAGGGCAAGGGAGCAGTTCTTC. Protein sequence: CASRAREQFF.

In its sample, this clone ranks as medium-sized. This chain joins TRBV5-8 and TRBJ1-2, with D unresolved. Trimming took off 4 bases at V and 4 bases at J, with 8 bases between the two ends. Per the germline V gene, CDR1 is SGHTS and CDR2 is YDEGEE. The CDR3 contains 12 residues. The CDR3 here is CASSNRAYGYTF. The CDR3 DNA follows: TGTGCCAGCAGCAACCGGGCCTATGGCTACACCTTC. The entire variable domain, with the rest obtained from reference TRBV5-8 and TRBJ1-2, is as follows: EAGVTQSPTHLIKTRGQQATLRCSPISGHTSVYWYQQALGLGLQFLLWYDEGEERNRGNFPPRFSGRQFPNYSSELNVNALELEDSALYLCASSNRAYGYTFGSGTRLTVV.

J is TRBJ2-1 and V is TRBV19; 12 nucleotides match TRBD2. V dropped 9 bases and J dropped 2; count of bases not matched to a gene: 14. The length of the CDR3 is 18 residues. In germline, CDR1 is LNHDA, CDR2 SQIVND (reference sequence). CDR3 amino acids: CARAGRLAGGITYNEQFF. In nucleotides, the CDR3 is TGTGCCAGGGCAGGGAGGCTAGCGGGAGGGATTACCTACAATGAGCAGTTCTTC.

This chain connects TRBV6-6 to TRBJ2-5, with 13 bases identical to TRBD2. CDR1 is MNHNY and CDR2 is SVGAGI in the germline V gene (reference sequence). CDR3 length equals 16 residues. V lost 2 bases to trimming and J lost 5 bases; unmatched junction nucleotides: 5. CDR3 DNA sequence: TGTGCCAGCAGTTACGGGCTACTAGCGGGAGGGGAGACCCAGTACTTC. Translated: CASSYGLLAGGETQYF.

This clone was seen a few times. The rearrangement links TRBV2 to TRBJ2-1; 9 bases align to TRBD2. Looked up from germline, CDR1 is SNHLY and CDR2 is FYNNEI. Trimming cost V 0 bases and J 15 bases; bases outside gene matches: 6. This CDR3 spans 13 amino acids. The CDR3 loop reads CASSEAEGTSLFF. CDR3 nucleotides: TGTGCCAGCAGTGAAGCGGAAGGGACTAGCTTGTTCTTC.

In DNA form, the CDR3 reads TGCAGCGTTTCCGACAGGGCGACCACAGATACGCAGTATTTT. Protein product: CSVSDRATTDTQYF. This chain joins TRBV29-1 and TRBJ2-3; 7 nucleotides agree with TRBD1. CDR3 length: 14 residues. CDR1 is SQVTM, CDR2 ANQGSEA, per germline. With 5 bases clipped from V and 2 bases from J, the junction kept 7 bases outside the gene matches.

The rearrangement joins TRBV15 to TRBJ2-1, with TRBD1 identical over 7 bases. Germline V lookup: CDR1 LNHNV, CDR2 YYDKDF (reference sequence). J gave up 7 bases and V 0 bases, and 6 bases lay outside the gene matches. CDR3 length equals 15 residues. The CDR3 DNA is TGTGCCACCAGCAGAGATAGCAGGGGGAATAATGAGCAGTTCTTC. It translates to CATSRDSRGNNEQFF. Using reference TRBV15 and TRBJ2-1 for the parts outside the CDR3, the full variable domain is DAMVIQNPRYQVTQFGKPVTLSCSQTLNHNVMYWYQQKSSQAPKLLFHYYDKDFNNEADTPDNFQSRRPNTSFCFLDIRSPGLGDTAMYLCATSRDSRGNNEQFFGPGTRLTVL.

V is TRBV7-6 and J is TRBJ2-1; no clear D. Germline CDR1 is SGHVS and CDR2 is FNYEAQ. The CDR3 consists of 16 residues. Trimming took off 5 bases at V and 0 bases at J, with 14 bases between the two ends. CDR3 sequence reads: CASSPETVSSYNEQFF. CDR3 DNA sequence: TGTGCCAGCAGCCCCGAAACGGTCAGCTCCTACAATGAGCAGTTCTTC. The whole variable domain, remainder taken from reference TRBV7-6 and TRBJ2-1, is GAGVSQSPRYKVTKRGQDVALRCDPISGHVSLYWYRQALGQGPEFLTYFNYEAQQDKSGLPNDRFSAERPEGSISTLTIQRTEQRDSAMYRCASSPETVSSYNEQFFGPGTRLTVL.

The V and J genes are TRBV2 and TRBJ1-5; tentative D call: TRBD1 (6 bases). The germline CDR1 and CDR2 sequences are SNHLY and FYNNEI. The CDR3 is 17 residues long. V shed 2 bases and J shed 9 bases, with 23 bases lying between them. CDR3 sequence reads: CASSESVAGAWDSPQHF. The CDR3, as DNA: TGTGCCAGCAGTGAATCCGTTGCAGGGGCATGGGATTCGCCCCAGCATTTT.

The V and J genes are TRBV5-6 and TRBJ2-3; no definite D call. CDR1 is SGHDT and CDR2 is YYEEEE in the germline V gene. V gave up 2 bases and J gave up 3 bases, with 7 bases separating them. The CDR3 extends over 13 amino acids. The CDR3 sequence is CASSFLGTDTQYF. DNA of the CDR3: TGTGCCAGCAGCTTCCTGGGAACAGATACGCAGTATTTT.

The gene calls are TRBV18 and TRBJ1-2; 7 bases align to TRBD1. J lost 6 bases, V lost 4 bases, and 11 bases had no gene match. The germline V gene encodes CDR1 KGHSH and CDR2 LQKENI. The CDR3 covers 15 residues. The CDR3 is CASSLLMTGLNGYTF. The DNA of the CDR3 is TGTGCCAGCTCACTACTAATGACAGGGCTTAATGGCTACACCTTC.

This clone has a handful of counts. The junction differs from germline at one of its ends, possibly a read error. V is TRBV18 and J is TRBJ2-2; unclear D gene. CDR3 size: 16 residues. The germline gives CDR1 KGHSH, CDR2 LQKENI. The CDR3 DNA is TGTGCCAGCACACCCCAGGCCCCGGAAAACACCGGGGAGCTGTTTTTT. Translated, it gives CASTPQAPENTGELFF.

The chain carries TRBV2 and TRBJ2-1, with D maybe TRBD2 (6 bases). Germline V gene data show CDR1 as SNHLY and CDR2 as FYNNEI. The CDR3 loop spans 14 amino acids. V was cut by 6 bases and J by 0 bases, with 9 bases left in between. In nucleotides, the CDR3 is TGTGCCAGCAGAGTCGGGGGCTCCTACAATGAGCAGTTCTTC. Its translation: CASRVGGSYNEQFF.

CDR3 residues: CASSYPIARYRETQYF. In nucleotides, the CDR3 is TGTGCCAGCAGTTACCCCATCGCCAGGTACCGGGAGACCCAGTACTTC. The rearrangement links TRBV6-6 to TRBJ2-5; no reliable D call. The CDR3 consists of 16 residues. Germline V gives CDR1 MNHNY, CDR2 SVGAGI (reference sequence). Trimming removed 2 bases at V and 5 bases at J, with 18 bases between.